A selection of T cell receptor beta chains follows, all from one sample in a study of cytotoxic CD8 clonotypes in ibrutinib-treated CLL. TCRdb's copy holds only in-frame clones and misses some; the assay was immunoSEQ multiplex PCR. Of 150,000 to 200,000 clones listed, about 72% are singletons. The source was PBMCs, collected after 24 months of ibrutinib treatment. The receptors come from a human donor with chronic lymphocytic leukemia. Each CDR3 is given with its conserved first and last residue. D genes are given only for firm matches. Some rows have no size entry. The others give once, few or many, or a class for an expanded clone.

V gene,D gene,clone size,J gene,CDR3 protein,CDR3 DNA
TRBV15,-,-,TRBJ2-1,CATSGLGAEQFF,TGTGCCACCAGCGGATTGGGGGCGGAGCAGTTCTTC
TRBV7-2,TRBD2,-,TRBJ2-1,CASSKRTSGNYNEQFF,TGTGCCAGCAGCAAACGGACTAGCGGGAACTACAATGAGCAGTTCTTC
TRBV6-1,TRBD2,-,TRBJ2-7,CASSEALASGISYEQYF,TGTGCCAGCAGTGAAGCTCTGGCTAGCGGGATATCCTACGAGCAGTACTTC
TRBV5-1,-,-,TRBJ1-2,CASSANSYGYTF,TGCGCCAGCAGCGCGAACTCATATGGCTACACCTTC
TRBV7-6,-,-,TRBJ1-5,CASSRTGGGNQPQHF,TGTGCCAGCAGCCGTACGGGGGGTGGGAATCAGCCCCAGCATTTT
TRBV19,-,-,TRBJ2-6,CASGDRGANVLTF,TGTGCCAGTGGGGACCGGGGGGCCAACGTCCTGACTTTC
TRBV11-2,TRBD1,-,TRBJ1-2,CASSFGSAGGYGYTF,TGTGCCAGCAGCTTCGGATCGGCAGGGGGCTATGGCTACACCTTC
TRBV18,TRBD1,-,TRBJ2-5,CASSPLSGTGGETQYF,TGTGCCAGCTCACCACTGAGCGGAACAGGGGGGGAGACCCAGTACTTC
TRBV2,-,few,TRBJ2-1,CASSYHGEQFF,TGTGCCAGCAGTTATCATGGTGAGCAGTTCTTC
TRBV9,-,-,TRBJ1-2,CASSGYRERISYGYTF,TGTGCCAGCAGCGGATACCGGGAAAGAATTTCCTACGGCTACACCTTC
TRBV4-1,TRBD2,-,TRBJ2-7,CASSHTSGTHYEQYF,TGCGCCAGCAGCCATACTAGCGGGACTCACTACGAGCAGTACTTC